Below, one T cell receptor beta chain is given with its context. As yet, its antigen is unknown. These data belong to a study of cytomegalovirus exposure and HLA in healthy donors. Study conclusions and caveats: Whilst most TCR sequences proved rare, a subset of public TCRs occurred across many donors. Some TCR beta chains (around 180 of them) were listed as cytomegalovirus-associated. Researchers reported that a few CMV-associated chains were confirmed in vitro as CMV antigen-specific.

CDR1 and CDR2 (germline): MGHRA, YSYEKL. The V end was cut by 3 bases, the J end by 4 bases, with 12 bases between. The CDR3 covers 14 residues. Sequenced by immunoSEQ multiplex PCR; TCRdb stores in-frame clones only, minus some. Of 150,000 to 200,000 clones listed, approximately 81% are singletons. The sequence derives from a man aged 18 to 35 in good health and CMV-seropositive. The source material was PBMCs. The chain has TRBV4-1 and TRBJ1-1; D is uncertain. CDR3 in amino acids: CASSHATVPTEAFF. The CDR3 DNA is TGCGCCAGCAGCCACGCTACGGTTCCCACTGAAGCTTTCTTT.